The following is a T cell receptor beta chain sequence with its context. Its antigen is as yet unknown. Trimming removed 5 bases at V and 2 bases at J, with 9 bases between. CDR3 length: 13 amino acids. CDR1 and CDR2 from the germline V gene are SEHNR and FQNEAQ (reference sequence). The PCR employed 60 Vbeta primers together with 13 Jbeta primers. TCRdb's table, derived via immunoSEQ multiplex PCR, lists solely in-frame clones and lacks some. The sample totals fewer than 70,000 clones; its top ten clones hold approximately 5%. These data originate in a study of cytomegalovirus exposure and HLA in healthy donors. Study-wide points: Most likely, a cluster of highly shared sequence variants arose as a sequencing artifact.

All the people who gave samples were healthy bone marrow donors. The donors, nominally healthy at sampling, likely had unrecorded immune exposures. The chain joins TRBV7-9 to TRBJ2-5; a possible D gene is TRBD2 (5 bases). The receptor was isolated from a man aged 25 to 45 in good health and CMV-seropositive. Sequencing was carried out using PBMCs. CDR3 bases: TGTGCCAGCAGCCAGGACTTTCAAGAGACCCAGTACTTC. As protein: CASSQDFQETQYF.